Listed below are T cell receptor beta chains from one sample, sequenced in a study of post-analysis software for immune sequencing data. TCRdb reanalysed the PCR reads using MiXCR and keeps one entry per CDR3 protein. The repertoire has 820,000 or so distinct CDR3 sequences, roughly 50% of them found once; the top ten carry about 4.5%. Sequencing was performed on blood. The receptors originated from a girl between 5 and 17 years old with multiple sclerosis. Both conserved end residues are part of each CDR3. The D gene is left open where the match is weak. Clone size is stated in some rows and not others, as once, few, many or a class when expanded.

TRBJ2-7,.,TRBV11-2,.,CASSLEAVISYEQYF,TGTGCCAGCAGCTTAGAGGCAGTTATCTCCTACGAGCAGTACTTC
TRBJ2-7,few,TRBV6-2/TRBV6-3,.,CASTAGASYEQYF,TGTGCCAGCACGGCAGGCGCTTCCTACGAGCAGTACTTC
TRBJ2-7,.,TRBV4-1,TRBD2,CASSQDQRGVILNEQYF,TGCGCCAGCAGCCAAGATCAGCGGGGGGTGATTTTAAACGAGCAGTACTTC
TRBJ2-1,.,TRBV5-1,.,CASSRIATSSYNEQFF,TGCGCCAGCAGCCGGATAGCGACTAGCTCCTACAATGAGCAGTTCTTC
TRBJ1-2,.,TRBV5-1,.,CASSLERRNYGYTF,TGCGCCAGCAGCTTGGAACGGAGGAACTATGGCTACACCTTC
TRBJ1-2,.,TRBV2,.,CASIPPGAGYGYTF,TGTGCCAGCATTCCTCCAGGGGCCGGCTATGGCTACACCTTC
TRBJ1-2,few,TRBV29-1,.,CSVEAGTLYGYTF,TGCAGCGTTGAAGCGGGGACCCTCTATGGCTACACCTTC
TRBJ2-5,many,TRBV6-1,TRBD2,CAGNRLAEETQYF,TGTGCCGGCAACCGACTAGCGGAAGAGACCCAGTACTTC
TRBJ2-5,few,TRBV6-1,.,CASRLLGGPQETQYF,TGTGCCAGCAGGCTTCTGGGAGGCCCCCAAGAGACCCAGTACTTC
TRBJ2-7,.,TRBV11-2,.,CASSLAGLMPYEQYF,TGTGCCAGCAGCTTGGCGGGGTTGATGCCCTACGAGCAGTACTTC
TRBJ2-1,once,TRBV12-3/TRBV12-4,.,CASSQVSRETGEQFF,TGTGCCAGCAGCCAGGTATCGAGGGAGACCGGTGAGCAGTTCTTC
TRBJ1-1,few,TRBV6-6,TRBD1,CASRIVRGLGTEAFF,TGTGCCAGCAGAATTGTCAGGGGGTTGGGCACTGAAGCTTTCTTT
TRBJ2-7,many,TRBV7-9,.,CASSLAHLQYEQYF,TGTGCCAGCAGCTTAGCCCACCTCCAGTACGAGCAGTACTTC
TRBJ2-7,.,TRBV11-2,.,CASSSWTYEQYF,TGTGCCAGCAGCTCCTGGACCTACGAGCAGTACTTC